This T cell receptor beta chain was identified in a study of Graves' ophthalmopathy and Graves' hyperthyroidism. This clonotype came up many times. Its antigen is not identified. Between the trimmed V and J ends, which lost 4 bases and 4 bases, there was a span of 14 bases. Germline CDR1 reads MNHEY; CDR2 reads SMNVEV (reference sequence). The CDR3 runs 14 residues. Broader study findings: Clonotypes were expanded in thyroid at above 0.001 frequency, and most also appeared in blood.

Amplification of TCR beta CDR3 regions used RNA transcripts. HTBI-primed first-round RT-PCR preceded second-round multiplex PCR. TCRdb re-derived calls from the multiplex PCR reads in MiXCR, one entry per CDR3 protein. The top ten hold around 3.2% of the sample, which has hundreds of thousands of distinct CDR3 sequences, around 21% seen once. Source material: peripheral blood. The sequence was collected from a woman aged 18-29 years with stable Graves' hyperthyroidism. The genes are TRBV27 and TRBJ2-7; no firm D call. CDR3 sequence (DNA): TGTGCCAGCAGTTGGGCCCCAACCTATTACGAGCAGTACTTC. Its protein is CASSWAPTYYEQYF.